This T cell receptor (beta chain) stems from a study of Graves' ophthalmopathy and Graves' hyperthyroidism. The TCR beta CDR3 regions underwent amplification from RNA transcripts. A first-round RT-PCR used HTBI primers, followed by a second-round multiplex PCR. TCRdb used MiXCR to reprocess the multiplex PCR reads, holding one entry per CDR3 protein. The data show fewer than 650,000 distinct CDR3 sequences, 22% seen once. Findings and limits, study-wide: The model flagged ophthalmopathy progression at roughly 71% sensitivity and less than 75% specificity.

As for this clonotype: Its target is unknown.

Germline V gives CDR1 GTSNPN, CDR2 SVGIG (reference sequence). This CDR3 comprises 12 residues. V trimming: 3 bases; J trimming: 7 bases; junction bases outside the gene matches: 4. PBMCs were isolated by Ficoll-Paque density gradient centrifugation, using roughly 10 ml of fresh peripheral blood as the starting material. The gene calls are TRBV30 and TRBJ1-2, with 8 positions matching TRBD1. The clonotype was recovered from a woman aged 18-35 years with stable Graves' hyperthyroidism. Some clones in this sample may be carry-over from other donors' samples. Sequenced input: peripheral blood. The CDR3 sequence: CAWSRGRGGYTF. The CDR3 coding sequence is TGTGCCTGGAGCAGGGGGCGCGGTGGCTACACCTTC.